The 31 T cell receptor beta chains below come from one sample, sequenced in a study of shared clonotypes between healthy human individuals (dated by TCRdb to 2020 to 2022). Libraries were constructed by the immunoSEQ multiplex PCR assay. Here the immuneACCESS table is served through TCRdb, limited to in-frame sequences with V and J called. Missing clones are a known gap in these copies; in checked studies unresolved V genes cover under half, and the rest lacks a known reason. This sample gives nearly 500,000 clones in total; about 79% of them show up just once. Together, the top ten hold 13% of the sample. Specimen: PBMCs. These receptors originate from a woman aged 40 to 50 in good health. Some clones in this sample may be carry-over from other donors' samples.

This clone came up once. The chain joins TRBV7-6 to TRBJ1-2; the D is unclear. The V end was cut by 1 base, the J end by 0 bases, with 12 bases between. The CDR3 is 16 residues long. Per germline, CDR1 SGHVS and CDR2 FNYEAQ. CDR3 in amino acids: CASSLGVAGSNYGYTF. CDR3 bases: TGTGCCAGCAGCTTAGGAGTGGCGGGATCTAACTATGGCTACACCTTC.

This chain links TRBV28 with TRBJ2-7; no firm D call. Germline CDR1 and CDR2: MDHEN and SYDVKM. V gave up 6 bases and J gave up 1 base, with 7 bases separating them. This CDR3 is 12 amino acids long. CDR3 protein: CASSSVSYEQYF. The CDR3 coding sequence is TGTGCCAGCAGCTCCGTATCCTACGAGCAGTACTTC.

This chain connects TRBV27 to TRBJ1-5; D not resolved. The germline V and J ends were trimmed by 3 bases and 3 bases, with 9 bases remaining between them. Germline V gene data show CDR1 as MNHEY and CDR2 as SMNVEV (reference sequence). CDR3 length equals 14 residues. This CDR3 reads CASSLVGINQPQHF. For the CDR3, the DNA is TGTGCCAGCAGTTTGGTCGGTATCAATCAGCCCCAGCATTTT.

Concerning this clone itself: One base away lies a much larger clone, so this may be a sequencing read error. J is TRBJ2-7 and V is TRBV5-1; D is perhaps TRBD1 or TRBD2 (5 bases each). Germline V gene data show CDR1 as SGHRS and CDR2 as YFSETQ. This CDR3 is built from 13 residues. V lost 4 bases and J lost 2, with 10 bases in between. The CDR3 here is CASSRGSAYEQYF. In nucleotides, the CDR3 is TGCGCCAGCAGCCGGGGCAGCGCCTACGAGCAGTACTTC.

V usage is TRBV11-2 and J usage is TRBJ1-5; D not certain. Germline V gives CDR1 SGHAT, CDR2 FQNNGV. V was pared by 5 bases and J by 0 bases, with 5 bases between. The CDR3 extends over 13 amino acids. The CDR3 DNA reads TGTGCCAGCAGCCTCAATAGCAATCAGCCCCAGCATTTT. Translating gives CASSLNSNQPQHF.

This sequence joins TRBV6-1 and TRBJ2-2, with D perhaps TRBD1 (5 bases). Per the germline V gene, CDR1 is MNHNS and CDR2 is SASEGT. The CDR3 length is 15 residues. Trimming cost V 7 bases and J 12 bases, with 24 bases left between them. CDR3 sequence reads: CASNEGWQGKKKLFF. The CDR3 DNA sequence: TGTGCCAGCAACGAAGGGTGGCAGGGCAAGAAGAAGCTGTTTTTT.

The chain joins TRBV28 to TRBJ1-1; perhaps TRBD1 as D (6 bases). The germline CDR1 and CDR2 sequences are MDHEN and SYDVKM. V lost 5 bases, J lost 7 bases, and 14 bases lay in between. This CDR3 is 13 amino acids long. The CDR3 region has the DNA TGTGCCAGCAGTCCTTCCGTAGGGGGTGAAGCTTTCTTT. Its protein product is CASSPSVGGEAFF.

This sequence joins TRBV6-1 and TRBJ2-5; D ambiguous. Germline V lookup: CDR1 MNHNS, CDR2 SASEGT. This CDR3 region has 13 residues. Deletions cut 4 bases from V and 2 bases from J, with 8 bases between. CDR3 residues: CASSGLGQETQYF. The CDR3 coding sequence is TGTGCCAGCAGTGGGTTAGGTCAAGAGACCCAGTACTTC.

The chain combines TRBV27 with TRBJ2-1, with D perhaps TRBD1 (5 bases). The CDR3 is made up of 13 amino acids. Germline CDR1 MNHEY, CDR2 SMNVEV (reference sequence). Trimming removed 3 bases from V and 6 bases from J, with 9 bases in between. DNA for the CDR3: TGTGCCAGCAGTTTCGGGCAGGGCAATGAGCAGTTCTTC. This encodes CASSFGQGNEQFF.

The chain joins TRBV4-1 to TRBJ2-5, with 10 bases fitting TRBD1. CDR1 is MGHRA, CDR2 YSYEKL, per germline. V shed 4 bases, J shed 5 bases, and the junction held 7 bases outside the gene matches. The CDR3 is 15 residues long. CDR3 region: CASSRGQGFGETQYF. The CDR3 DNA reads TGCGCCAGCAGCCGGGGACAGGGGTTTGGGGAGACCCAGTACTTC.

The chain uses TRBV19 and TRBJ2-7; 10 bases line up with TRBD1. Per germline, CDR1 LNHDA and CDR2 SQIVND (reference sequence). The CDR3 has 15 amino acids. J was trimmed by 4 bases and V by 5 bases; bases with no gene match: 8. In DNA, the CDR3 is TGTGCCAGTAGTGACCGGGACAGGGGTAGGTACGAGCAGTACTTC. As protein: CASSDRDRGRYEQYF.

This clone was detected only once. The chain employs TRBV2 and TRBJ2-1; 9 bases map to TRBD2. J was trimmed by 7 bases and V by 8 bases; bases with no gene match: 6. The CDR3 totals 13 residues. The germline CDR1 and CDR2 sequences are SNHLY and FYNNEI. CDR3 bases: TGTGCCAGCCTAGCGGGATCCCCAAATGAGCAGTTCTTC. Its translation is CASLAGSPNEQFF.

The chain couples TRBV6-5 to TRBJ1-2, with D possibly being TRBD1 (6 bases). The V gene's germline CDR1 is MNHEY and CDR2 SVGAGI. V dropped 3 bases and J dropped 8 bases, with 10 bases sitting between them. This CDR3 has 12 residues. Here the CDR3 DNA reads TGTGCCAGCAGTTATAAGAGGGGGGGCTACACCTTC. It specifies CASSYKRGGYTF.

The chain is built from TRBV4-3 and TRBJ2-6; the D is unclear. The CDR3 length is 14 residues. V dropped 6 bases and J dropped 0 bases, with 6 bases sitting between them. CDR1 and CDR2 from the germline V gene are LGHNA and YSLEER. The chain's CDR3 is CASSSLSGANVLTF. The DNA for the CDR3 is TGCGCCAGCAGTTCCCTCTCTGGGGCCAACGTCCTGACTTTC.

In this sample, this clone turned up a few times. This sample includes further DNA sequences coding for the same CDR3. The rearrangement joins TRBV30 to TRBJ1-1; possibly TRBD1 for D (5 bases). With 0 bases removed from V and 1 base from J, the gap between germline ends came to 6 bases. This CDR3 region has 13 residues. Germline CDR1 reads GTSNPN; CDR2 reads SVGIG (reference sequence). In nucleotides, the CDR3 is TGTGCCTGGAGTGTACAGGAGAACACTGAAGCTTTCTTT. As protein: CAWSVQENTEAFF.

The genes are TRBV11-2 and TRBJ2-1; D is unresolved. CDR1 is SGHAT and CDR2 is FQNNGV in the germline V gene. The CDR3 is 14 amino acids. V lost 4 bases, J lost 4 bases, and 11 bases lay in between. The CDR3: CASSSGSIYNEQFF. DNA of the CDR3: TGTGCCAGCAGCTCCGGGTCAATATACAATGAGCAGTTCTTC.

The V call is TRBV30, the J call TRBJ2-7; D unclear. The V end lost 3 bases, the J end lost 9 bases, and 21 bases lay between the germline ends. There are 14 residues in the CDR3. Per the germline V gene, CDR1 is GTSNPN and CDR2 is SVGIG (reference sequence). The CDR3 protein is CAWSPGRPLYGQYF. The CDR3 coding sequence is TGTGCCTGGAGCCCCGGACGGCCCTTGTATGGGCAGTACTTC.

This chain connects TRBV27 to TRBJ2-1; D remains ambiguous. The V end was cut by 3 bases, the J end by 10 bases, with 10 bases between. The CDR3 runs 12 residues. The germline V gene has CDR1 MNHEY and CDR2 SMNVEV (reference sequence). The CDR3 protein is CASSFGNGEQFF. CDR3 bases: TGTGCCAGCAGTTTCGGTAACGGCGAGCAGTTCTTC.

The genes are TRBV5-4 and TRBJ2-3; D is perhaps TRBD1 (5 bases). Looked up from germline, CDR1 is SGHNT and CDR2 is YYREEE (reference sequence). The CDR3 is 16 residues long. Trimming removed 1 base from V and 0 bases from J, with 12 bases in between. CDR3 region: CASSLRGMGSTDTQYF. The CDR3 bases are TGTGCCAGCAGCTTGAGGGGTATGGGGAGCACAGATACGCAGTATTTT.

This chain connects TRBV9 to TRBJ2-1; tentative D call: TRBD1 (6 bases). The CDR3 sequence is 17 residues long. Germline-derived CDR1 and CDR2 are SGDLS and YYNGEE. V was pared by 0 bases and J by 2 bases, with 15 bases between. DNA for the CDR3: TGTGCCAGCAGCGTAGCAGGGGAGCGGAGAGCCTACAATGAGCAGTTCTTC. Translating gives CASSVAGERRAYNEQFF.

As concerns this clone: Other DNA sequences in the sample encode the same CDR3. The chain joins TRBV27 to TRBJ2-3; a possible D gene is TRBD2 (5 bases). This CDR3 is 13 amino acids long. Trimming shortened V by 3 bases and J by 1 base, and 5 bases separated the two germline ends. In germline, CDR1 is MNHEY, CDR2 SMNVEV (reference sequence). The CDR3 sequence is CASSLRGTDTQYF. The CDR3 DNA reads TGTGCCAGCAGTTTGAGGGGCACAGATACGCAGTATTTT.

The CDR3 spells CASSLGLTGGDEQFF. As DNA, the CDR3 is TGTGCCAGCAGCTTGGGCCTAACGGGTGGGGATGAGCAGTTCTTC. The chain joins TRBV7-3 to TRBJ2-1, with D unresolved. Trimming stripped 3 bases from V and 8 bases from J, with 17 bases between. This CDR3 contains 15 residues. Germline V gene lookup returns CDR1 SGHTA and CDR2 FQGTGA.

The chain couples TRBV6-1 to TRBJ1-5; the D gene is possibly TRBD1 (6 bases). Germline CDR1 is MNHNS and CDR2 is SASEGT. The CDR3 is 14 residues long. Trimming took off 4 bases at V and 6 bases at J, with 13 bases between the two ends. This CDR3 is CASSAETGIQPQHF. CDR3 coding DNA: TGTGCCAGCAGTGCGGAAACAGGGATTCAGCCCCAGCATTTT.

This chain joins TRBV2 and TRBJ2-2, with TRBD2 matching over 10 bases. The CDR3 contains 17 residues. V was clipped by 2 bases and J by 5 bases; unmatched bases: 8. Germline loops: CDR1 SNHLY, CDR2 FYNNEI. The CDR3 DNA follows: TGTGCCAGCAGTGAACGAAGGGGACTAGCGAGGACCGGGGAGCTGTTTTTT. Its protein is CASSERRGLARTGELFF.

With regard to this clone: A far larger clone is off by one base, so a read error is likely. The same CDR3 is also encoded by other DNA sequences in this sample. This rearrangement joins TRBV30 to TRBJ1-2; D is unclear. CDR1 is GTSNPN and CDR2 is SVGIG in the germline V gene (reference sequence). The CDR3 covers 13 residues. This chain's CDR3 is CAWSPGLSYGYTF. CDR3 DNA: TGTGCTTGGAGTCCTGGCTTAAGCTATGGCTACACCTTC.

The rearrangement uses TRBV5-4 and TRBJ2-7, with unresolved D. Between the trimmed V and J ends, which lost 1 base and 1 base, there was a span of 9 bases. The CDR3 has 14 amino acids. Germline assignment: CDR1 SGHNT and CDR2 YYREEE (reference sequence). CDR3 sequence: CASSLLLGSYEQYF. The CDR3 DNA is TGTGCCAGCAGCTTGTTGTTAGGGTCCTACGAGCAGTACTTC.

The chain has TRBV2 and TRBJ1-1, with D uncertain. V was cut by 1 base and J by 4 bases, with 10 bases left in between. This CDR3 comprises 14 residues. In germline, CDR1 is SNHLY, CDR2 FYNNEI. The CDR3: CASSEGPAVTEAFF. CDR3 DNA sequence: TGTGCCAGCAGTGAAGGGCCAGCGGTCACTGAAGCTTTCTTT.

The rearrangement links TRBV21-1 to TRBJ2-3; the DNA was not used to check the table's D call, TRBD2. TRBV21-1 is labeled a pseudogene. This CDR3 is 16 amino acids long. The CDR3 loop is CASSTLREGRTDTQYF. CDR3 DNA sequence: TGTGCCAGCAGCACCCTACGGGAGGGAAGGACAGATACGCAGTATTTT.

The chain employs TRBV9 and TRBJ2-5; no reliable D call. V was cut by 0 bases and J by 5 bases, with 11 bases left in between. In germline, CDR1 is SGDLS, CDR2 YYNGEE. CDR3 length: 14 residues. For the CDR3, the DNA is TGTGCCAGCAGCGTAGGTGTCCTGGGGGAGACCCAGTACTTC. Translation gives CASSVGVLGETQYF.

The rearrangement joins TRBV13 to TRBJ2-2; the D is unclear. The CDR3 loop spans 16 amino acids. The germline CDR1 and CDR2 sequences are PRHDT and FYEKMQ (reference sequence). V gave up 5 bases and J gave up 0 bases, with 13 bases separating them. CDR3 sequence reads: CASSLRTAANTGELFF. The CDR3 DNA reads TGTGCCAGCAGCCTGAGGACGGCCGCGAACACCGGGGAGCTGTTTTTT.

J is TRBJ2-5 and V is TRBV7-2, with TRBD1 identical over 9 bases. This CDR3 spans 16 amino acids. Looked up from germline, CDR1 is SGHTA and CDR2 is FQGNSA. With V trimmed by 3 bases and J by 5 bases, 10 bases remained unmatched. CDR3 in amino acids: CASSLSRTGALETQYF. The CDR3 coding sequence is TGTGCCAGCAGCTTGAGCCGGACAGGGGCGCTGGAGACCCAGTACTTC.